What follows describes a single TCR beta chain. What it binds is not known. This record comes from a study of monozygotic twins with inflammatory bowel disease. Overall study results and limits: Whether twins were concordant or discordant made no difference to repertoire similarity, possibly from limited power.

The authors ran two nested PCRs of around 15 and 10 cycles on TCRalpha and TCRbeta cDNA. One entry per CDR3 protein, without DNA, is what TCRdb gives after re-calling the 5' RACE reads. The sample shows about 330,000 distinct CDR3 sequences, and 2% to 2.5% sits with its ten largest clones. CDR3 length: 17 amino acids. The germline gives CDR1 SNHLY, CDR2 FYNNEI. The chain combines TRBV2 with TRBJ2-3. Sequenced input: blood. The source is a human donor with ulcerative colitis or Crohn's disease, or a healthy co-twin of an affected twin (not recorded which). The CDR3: CASSVVLGRLTADTQYF.